The rows below give T cell receptor beta chains drawn from one sample of a study of control samples from healthy donors and cancer patients. Clones were read by immunoSEQ multiplex PCR, and TCRdb kept only the in-frame ones, dropping some. The sample lists tens of thousands of clones; around nine tenths were seen once. The sequencing input was blood. The receptors originated from a man aged 45-65 years in good health. CDR3s include the opening cysteine and the closing phenylalanine or tryptophan. Each record gives: CDR3 length, J gene, clone size, D gene, V gene, CDR3 protein, CDR3 DNA. D genes are given only for firm matches. Clone size is given for some rows only: seen once, a few or many times, or a class if the clone is expanded.

>15|TRBJ1-1|once|NA|TRBV5-8
CASSLGRGRNTEAFF
TGTGCCAGCAGCTTGGGCAGGGGTCGGAACACTGAAGCTTTCTTT
>13|TRBJ1-1|NA|TRBD1|TRBV2
CASRGQGGTEAFF
TGTGCCAGCAGGGGCCAGGGGGGGACTGAAGCTTTCTTT
>16|TRBJ2-7|few|NA|TRBV6-5
CASSYSWTEISYEQYF
TGTGCCAGCAGTTACTCTTGGACAGAGATCTCCTACGAGCAGTACTTC
>13|TRBJ2-5|NA|NA|TRBV29-1
CSVEWGHQETQYF
TGCAGCGTTGAATGGGGCCACCAAGAGACCCAGTACTTC
>14|TRBJ2-1|NA|NA|TRBV7-9
CASPTPGSYNEQFF
TGTGCCAGCCCCACCCCGGGCTCCTACAATGAGCAGTTCTTC
>13|TRBJ1-1|NA|TRBD1|TRBV7-3
CASSPGTGGEAFF
TGTGCCAGCAGCCCCGGGACAGGAGGGGAAGCTTTCTTT
>12|TRBJ2-5|NA|TRBD1|TRBV29-1
CSVGGQGKTQYF
TGCAGCGTTGGTGGACAGGGGAAGACCCAGTACTTC
>12|TRBJ1-5|NA|NA|TRBV30
CASGPGGQPQHF
TGTGCCTCAGGACCGGGAGGTCAGCCCCAGCATTTT
>13|TRBJ2-7|NA|TRBD2|TRBV18
CASSQGTSQEQYF
TGTGCCAGCTCACAGGGGACTAGCCAAGAGCAGTACTTC
>16|TRBJ1-5|once|TRBD1|TRBV19
CASSTQGAGGNQPQHF
TGTGCCAGTAGTACTCAGGGGGCAGGTGGCAATCAGCCCCAGCATTTT
>15|TRBJ1-3|NA|NA|TRBV5-1
CASSLAESGANTIYF
TGCGCCAGCAGCTTGGCCGAGTCAGGGGCTAACACCATATATTTT
>14|TRBJ1-2|NA|NA|TRBV6-2/TRBV6-3
CASSYAGFYYGYTF
TGTGCCAGCAGTTACGCGGGTTTCTACTATGGCTACACCTTC
>14|TRBJ2-3|few|NA|TRBV7-3
CASSFSLRPDTQYF
TGTGCCAGCAGCTTTAGCCTTCGGCCAGATACGCAGTATTTT
>14|TRBJ2-7|NA|NA|TRBV27
CASSLSGGDYEQYF
TGTGCCAGCAGTTTATCGGGGGGAGACTACGAGCAGTACTTC
>15|TRBJ1-1|NA|NA|TRBV6-5
CASSYKVIGETEAFF
TGTGCCAGCAGTTACAAGGTCATCGGGGAGACTGAAGCTTTCTTT
>15|TRBJ2-1|NA|NA|TRBV5-8
CASSRGWGGHNEQFF
TGTGCCAGCAGCCGGGGCTGGGGTGGCCACAATGAGCAGTTCTTC
>15|TRBJ1-3|NA|NA|TRBV5-1
CASSPGQFSGNTIYF
TGCGCCAGCAGCCCCGGGCAATTCTCTGGAAACACCATATATTTT
>14|TRBJ1-1|NA|NA|TRBV5-6
CASSFGRPNTEAFF
TGTGCCAGCAGCTTTGGCAGGCCGAACACTGAAGCTTTCTTT
>15|TRBJ1-3|once|NA|TRBV5-6
CASSLTDYSGNTIYF
TGTGCCAGCAGCTTGACAGACTACTCTGGAAACACCATATATTTT
>15|TRBJ2-1|NA|NA|TRBV19
CASSIDQASYNEQFF
TGTGCCAGTAGTATAGACCAAGCCTCTTACAATGAGCAGTTCTTC
>11|TRBJ1-1|NA|NA|TRBV10-3
CAISGSGQAFF
TGTGCCATCAGTGGGTCTGGCCAAGCTTTCTTT
>15|TRBJ1-1|NA|NA|TRBV4-3
CASSQVPGGDTEAFF
TGCGCCAGCAGCCAAGTTCCGGGAGGGGACACTGAAGCTTTCTTT
>13|TRBJ1-1|NA|NA|TRBV3-1/TRBV3-2
CASSQGRNTEAFF
TGTGCCAGCAGCCAGGGGAGGAACACTGAAGCTTTCTTT
>12|TRBJ2-5|NA|NA|TRBV18
CASADSQETQYF
TGTGCCAGCGCGGACAGCCAAGAGACCCAGTACTTC
>16|TRBJ1-6|NA|NA|TRBV6-5
CASSYSYRDKVSPLHF
TGTGCCAGCAGTTACTCGTATAGGGACAAGGTTTCACCCCTCCACTTT
>16|TRBJ1-6|NA|NA|TRBV14
CASARGQGIRNSPLHF
TGTGCCAGCGCCCGGGGGCAGGGGATAAGGAATTCACCCCTCCACTTT
>13|TRBJ2-5|NA|TRBD2|TRBV6-2/TRBV6-3
CASSLGLAGTQYF
TGTGCCAGCAGCCTGGGACTAGCGGGGACCCAGTACTTC
>15|TRBJ2-2|NA|TRBD1|TRBV5-1
CASSQDRALGGELFF
TGCGCCAGCAGCCAAGACAGGGCCCTGGGCGGGGAGCTGTTTTTT
>13|TRBJ1-2|NA|TRBD1|TRBV18
CASSPSQGKGYTF
TGTGCCAGCTCACCATCACAGGGGAAGGGCTACACCTTC
>14|TRBJ1-2|NA|NA|TRBV12-5
CASGPWGGDYGYTF
TGTGCTAGTGGGCCCTGGGGGGGTGACTATGGCTACACCTTC
>16|TRBJ1-1|few|TRBD1|TRBV5-1
CASSKLQTGINTEAFF
TGCGCCAGCAGCAAGCTCCAGACAGGGATAAACACTGAAGCTTTCTTT
>17|TRBJ2-1|NA|TRBD2|TRBV29-1
CSALGDGGLALYNEQFF
TGCAGCGCCTTGGGGGATGGGGGACTAGCCCTCTACAATGAGCAGTTCTTC
>15|TRBJ1-4|once|NA|TRBV7-6
CASSTQEAPREKLFF
TGTGCCAGCAGCACCCAAGAGGCCCCCCGAGAAAAACTGTTTTTT
>15|TRBJ2-1|NA|TRBD1|TRBV2
CASSGQGGSYNEQFF
TGTGCCAGCAGTGGACAGGGGGGCTCCTACAATGAGCAGTTCTTC